These 27 T cell receptor beta chains came from one sample sequenced in a study of OX40 agonist ivuxolimab in advanced cancers. Produced via immunoSEQ multiplex PCR; TCRdb's table is partial and in-frame only. The sample lists about 68,000 clones, about 90% seen once, with around 0.31% in the top ten. Sequencing was performed on CD4+ or CD8+ T cells sorted from blood, taken in a trial of the OX40 agonist ivuxolimab. Receptors originate from an adult with an advanced solid tumor such as melanoma, head and neck, liver or kidney cancer.

The chain is built from TRBV20-1 and TRBJ2-5, with D perhaps matching TRBD2 (5 bases). V was cut by 3 bases and J by 7 bases, with 6 bases left in between. Per the germline V gene, CDR1 is DFQATT and CDR2 is SNEGSKA (reference sequence). The CDR3 runs to 10 residues. The CDR3 nucleotides are TGCAGTGCTAGTGGAGGGACCCAGTACTTC. Encoded protein: CSASGGTQYF.

The chain has TRBV7-2 and TRBJ2-7; weak D call: TRBD1 (6 bases). The CDR3 is 12 residues long. V was trimmed by 5 bases and J by 12 bases, leaving 17 bases between them. Germline V lookup: CDR1 SGHTA, CDR2 FQGNSA. Here the CDR3 reads CASSRQVASMYF. The CDR3 nucleotides are TGTGCCAGCAGCAGACAGGTCGCTAGTATGTACTTC.

A few counts support this clone. The rearrangement joins TRBV4-2 to TRBJ2-2, with D perhaps matching TRBD1 or TRBD2 (6 bases each). The V gene lost 2 bases and the J gene lost 4 bases, with 17 bases spanning the gap. The CDR3 contains 17 residues. The germline V gene encodes CDR1 LGHNA and CDR2 YNFKEQ. The chain's CDR3 is CASSQHSGARVTGELFF. As DNA, the CDR3 is TGTGCCAGCAGCCAACACTCGGGGGCACGCGTCACCGGGGAGCTGTTTTTT.

The rearrangement joins TRBV2 to TRBJ2-7, with D possibly TRBD2 on 7 matching bases. Germline V gene lookup returns CDR1 SNHLY and CDR2 FYNNEI. V was cut by 7 bases and J by 7 bases, with 23 bases left in between. The CDR3 consists of 15 residues. The CDR3 here is CASMREGTSPWEQYF. The DNA of the CDR3 is TGTGCCAGCATGAGGGAGGGGACATCCCCCTGGGAGCAGTACTTC.

The chain uses TRBV6-5 and TRBJ2-1; TRBD2 aligns across 12 bases. The trim removed 4 bases at V and 10 bases at J, leaving 11 bases unmatched. This CDR3 is built from 16 residues. The germline gives CDR1 MNHEY, CDR2 SVGAGI. The CDR3 DNA reads TGTGCCAGCAGTTCTCCCGCTAGCGGGAGGGCCCCGGAGCAGTTCTTC. This encodes CASSSPASGRAPEQFF.

This clone was observed a single time. The rearrangement joins TRBV27 to TRBJ1-2; perhaps TRBD1 as D (6 bases). The CDR3 is 14 residues long. Trimming removed 1 base at V and 12 bases at J, with 18 bases between. Germline-derived CDR1 and CDR2 are MNHEY and SMNVEV (reference sequence). The CDR3 DNA reads TGTGCCAGCAGTTTATTGGGGGGGCAGGGAGTCCACACCTTC. Translation: CASSLLGGQGVHTF.

The V call is TRBV21-1, the J call TRBJ1-2; the DNA was not used to check the table's D call, TRBD1. TRBV21-1 is recorded as a pseudogene. The CDR3 contains 18 residues. DNA for the CDR3: TGTGCCAGCAGCCCACCTCCCCAGGGTGGGCCCTCCTGCTATGGCTACACCTTC. It yields the protein CASSPPPQGGPSCYGYTF.

V is TRBV27 and J is TRBJ2-7; D may match TRBD1 or TRBD2 (5 bases each). The CDR3 totals 16 residues. The germline V gene encodes CDR1 MNHEY and CDR2 SMNVEV (reference sequence). The V end lost 3 bases, the J end lost 2 bases, and 17 bases lay between the germline ends. CDR3 bases: TGTGCCAGCAGTTTCGGGACGGACTCTGGGACCTACGAGCAGTACTTC. This gives the protein CASSFGTDSGTYEQYF.

This rearrangement joins TRBV19 to TRBJ2-7, with TRBD2 matching 13 bases. Losses at the gene ends were 7 bases for V and 5 bases for J; bases not matched to a gene: 5. Germline V gives CDR1 LNHDA, CDR2 SQIVND (reference sequence). CDR3 length: 14 amino acids. In DNA, the CDR3 is TGTGCCAGTAAGAGGACTAGCGGGAGCCACGAGCAGTACTTC. Protein product: CASKRTSGSHEQYF.

The V call is TRBV19, the J call TRBJ2-1; 14 bases are shared with TRBD2. The germline V gene has CDR1 LNHDA and CDR2 SQIVND (reference sequence). V dropped 0 bases and J dropped 6; count of bases not matched to a gene: 7. CDR3 size: 18 residues. The CDR3 DNA follows: TGTGCCAGTAGTATAGATGGGCCCGGGACTAGCGGGGGCAATGAGCAGTTCTTC. Amino acid sequence: CASSIDGPGTSGGNEQFF.

This clone appeared once. The rearrangement joins TRBV5-6 to TRBJ2-2; D perhaps matches TRBD1 (5 bases). The V gene's germline CDR1 is SGHDT and CDR2 YYEEEE. This CDR3 is built from 14 residues. The V end was cut by 2 bases, the J end by 5 bases, with 10 bases between. CDR3 in DNA: TGTGCCAGCAGCTTCGGGCAGGGAACCGGGGAGCTGTTTTTT. It specifies CASSFGQGTGELFF.

The chain uses TRBV10-3 and TRBJ1-2; D is unresolved. V was cut by 4 bases and J by 4 bases, with 10 bases left in between. CDR1 is ENHRY, CDR2 SYGVKD, per germline. The CDR3 extends over 13 amino acids. CDR3 sequence (DNA): TGTGCCATCAGTGCCCAAGAACCCTATGGCTACACCTTC. Protein product: CAISAQEPYGYTF.

V and J are TRBV29-1 and TRBJ1-4; D uncertain. The germline V gene encodes CDR1 SQVTM and CDR2 ANQGSEA. Trimming shortened V by 4 bases and J by 2 bases, and 11 bases separated the two germline ends. The CDR3 has 14 amino acids. CDR3 region: CSVGRDGTNEKLFF. For the CDR3, the DNA is TGCAGCGTTGGCCGAGATGGGACTAATGAAAAACTGTTTTTT.

The rearrangement uses TRBV10-2 and TRBJ2-5; D is possibly TRBD1 or TRBD2 (6 bases each). The DNA end favors TRBJ2-7, so the J call may be wrong. This CDR3 has 16 residues. Per germline, CDR1 WSHSY and CDR2 SAAADI. CDR3 in amino acids: CASRNGGSKYSYEQYF. In DNA form, the CDR3 reads TGCGCCAGCAGAAACGGGGGCAGCAAGTACTCCTACGAGCAGTACTTC.

The V call is TRBV7-7, the J call TRBJ2-1; D is uncertain. V shed 5 bases and J shed 3 bases, with 11 bases lying between them. The CDR3 loop spans 14 amino acids. Germline V gene lookup returns CDR1 SSHAT and CDR2 FNYEAQ (reference sequence). CDR3 bases: TGTGCCAGCAGCCCCATCGAAGGCTACAATGAGCAGTTCTTC. Its translation is CASSPIEGYNEQFF.

The chain has TRBV18 and TRBJ1-2; 8 nucleotides line up with TRBD1. The CDR3 loop spans 16 amino acids. J was trimmed by 1 base and V by 0 bases; bases with no gene match: 4. The V gene's germline CDR1 is KGHSH and CDR2 LQKENI. CDR3 region: CASSPPRTGYNYGYTF. CDR3 DNA: TGTGCCAGCTCACCACCCAGGACAGGGTATAACTATGGCTACACCTTC.

The chain recombines TRBV4-2 with TRBJ2-2, with D perhaps matching TRBD1 or TRBD2 (6 bases each). Germline V gene data show CDR1 as LGHNA and CDR2 as YNFKEQ. The CDR3 sequence is 18 residues long. Trimming left V 3 bases short and J 3 bases short, with 20 bases between. CDR3 sequence (DNA): TGTGCCAGCAGCCATCCAAGGGGGGCGGCGGGGTACACCGGGGAGCTGTTTTTT. This translates into CASSHPRGAAGYTGELFF.

The chain couples TRBV19 to TRBJ2-1; D is ambiguous. The CDR3 contains 16 residues. Germline V gene lookup returns CDR1 LNHDA and CDR2 SQIVND (reference sequence). V was pared by 5 bases and J by 0 bases, with 14 bases between. As DNA, the CDR3 is TGTGCCAGTAGTTCTCCGACTCCGAGCTCCTACAATGAGCAGTTCTTC. It is translated as CASSSPTPSSYNEQFF.

V usage is TRBV10-1 and J usage is TRBJ1-1; 7 nucleotides agree with TRBD1. This CDR3 is built from 15 residues. Per the germline V gene, CDR1 is WNHNN and CDR2 is SYGVQD (reference sequence). The V and J ends lost 6 bases and 1 base, in that order; junction bases with no gene match: 8. Here the CDR3 reads CASRPGTEQNTEAFF. Here the CDR3 DNA reads TGCGCCAGCAGGCCCGGGACAGAACAGAACACTGAAGCTTTCTTT.

This rearrangement joins TRBV10-3 to TRBJ2-3, with 7 nucleotides matching TRBD2. From germline, CDR1 is ENHRY and CDR2 SYGVKD. V gave up 0 bases and J gave up 3 bases; unmatched junction bases: 6. CDR3 size: 16 residues. CDR3 loop: CAISESPGGPTDTQYF. The CDR3 bases are TGTGCCATCAGTGAGTCCCCGGGAGGCCCTACAGATACGCAGTATTTT.

The rearrangement joins TRBV27 to TRBJ2-7; 11 nucleotides agree with TRBD2. CDR1 and CDR2 (germline): MNHEY, SMNVEV (reference sequence). After removal of 5 bases from V and 7 bases from J, the junction contained 7 bases not matched to a gene. The CDR3 is 14 amino acids. The CDR3 nucleotides are TGTGCCAGCAGTGTGACTAGCGGGATGGTTGAGCAGTACTTC. Translation: CASSVTSGMVEQYF.

V is TRBV6-1 and J is TRBJ2-7, with 9 bases aligning to TRBD1. Per the germline V gene, CDR1 is MNHNS and CDR2 is SASEGT. The CDR3 spans 14 residues. The ends lost 6 bases at V and 3 bases at J; junction bases unmatched: 6. CDR3 DNA: TGTGCCAGCAGGAACAGGGGGCTAATCTACGAGCAGTACTTC. Residues: CASRNRGLIYEQYF.

The chain uses TRBV10-2 and TRBJ2-1, with D uncertain. The V end lost 2 bases, the J end lost 10 bases, and 9 bases lay between the germline ends. This CDR3 has 12 amino acids. Germline V gives CDR1 WSHSY, CDR2 SAAADI. CDR3: CASSERPGEQFF. As DNA, the CDR3 is TGCGCCAGCAGTGAGCGGCCCGGAGAGCAGTTCTTC.

This rearrangement joins TRBV7-6 to TRBJ2-3, with 12 bases identical to TRBD2. The V gene end was trimmed by 0 bases and the J gene end by 4 bases; junction bases not matched to a gene: 5. CDR3 size: 17 residues. Germline loops: CDR1 SGHVS, CDR2 FNYEAQ. In DNA, the CDR3 is TGTGCCAGCAGCTTAGCGACTAGCGGGAGTTGGGCAGATACGCAGTATTTT. Its translation: CASSLATSGSWADTQYF.

The V and J genes are TRBV30 and TRBJ2-7; 8 positions match TRBD2. The CDR3 is 12 residues long. V dropped 3 bases and J dropped 6; count of bases not matched to a gene: 4. Germline values: CDR1 GTSNPN, CDR2 SVGIG (reference sequence). This CDR3 is CAWSVAGGEQYF. The CDR3 DNA reads TGTGCCTGGAGCGTCGCGGGGGGCGAGCAGTACTTC.

The chain has TRBV18 and TRBJ1-1, with D maybe TRBD1 (5 bases). Germline loops: CDR1 KGHSH, CDR2 LQKENI. The CDR3 has 14 residues. With 2 bases removed from V and 5 bases from J, the gap between germline ends came to 12 bases. The CDR3 sequence is CASSPEAGGTEAFF. The CDR3 DNA follows: TGTGCCAGCTCACCAGAAGCGGGGGGGACTGAAGCTTTCTTT.

The rearrangement uses TRBV28 and TRBJ2-3; 9 bases line up with TRBD1. The CDR3 length is 18 residues. J lost 4 bases, V lost 3 bases, and 14 bases had no gene match. Germline-derived CDR1 and CDR2 are MDHEN and SYDVKM. CDR3 residues: CASSFYVSWTGESDTQYF. CDR3 nucleotide sequence: TGTGCCAGCAGTTTTTATGTTTCGTGGACAGGGGAGTCAGATACGCAGTATTTT.